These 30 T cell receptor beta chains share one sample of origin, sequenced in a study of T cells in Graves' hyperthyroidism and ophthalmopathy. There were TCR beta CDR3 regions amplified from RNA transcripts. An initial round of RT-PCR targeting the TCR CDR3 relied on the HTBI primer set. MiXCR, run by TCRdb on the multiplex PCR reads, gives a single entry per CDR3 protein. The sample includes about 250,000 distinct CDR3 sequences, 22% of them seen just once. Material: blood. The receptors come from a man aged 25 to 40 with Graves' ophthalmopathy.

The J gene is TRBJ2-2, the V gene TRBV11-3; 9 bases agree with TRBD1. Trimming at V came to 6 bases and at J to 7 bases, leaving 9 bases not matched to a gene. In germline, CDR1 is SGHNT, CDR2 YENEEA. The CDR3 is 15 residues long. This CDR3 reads CASSEVQGAGGELFF. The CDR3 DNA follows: TGTGCCAGCAGTGAGGTACAGGGGGCCGGCGGGGAGCTGTTTTTT.

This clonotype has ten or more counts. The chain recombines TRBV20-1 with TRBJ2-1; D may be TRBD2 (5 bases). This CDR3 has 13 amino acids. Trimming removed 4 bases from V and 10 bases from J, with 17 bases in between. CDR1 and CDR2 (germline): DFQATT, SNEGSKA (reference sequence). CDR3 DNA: TGCAGTGCTACCACTTATACGGACTGGGAGCAGTTCTTC. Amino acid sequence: CSATTYTDWEQFF.

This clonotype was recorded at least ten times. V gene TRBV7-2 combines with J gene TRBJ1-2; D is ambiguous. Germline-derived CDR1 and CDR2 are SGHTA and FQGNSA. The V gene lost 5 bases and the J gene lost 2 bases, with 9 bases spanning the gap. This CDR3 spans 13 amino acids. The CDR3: CASSTGFNYGYTF. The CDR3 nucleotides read TGTGCCAGCAGCACGGGTTTCAACTATGGCTACACCTTC.

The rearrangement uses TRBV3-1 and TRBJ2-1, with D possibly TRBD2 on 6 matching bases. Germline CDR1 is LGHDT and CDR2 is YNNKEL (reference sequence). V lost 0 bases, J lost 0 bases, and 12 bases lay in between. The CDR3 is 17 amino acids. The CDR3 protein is CASSQDWTGVSYNEQFF. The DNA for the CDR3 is TGTGCCAGCAGCCAAGATTGGACGGGAGTCTCCTACAATGAGCAGTTCTTC.

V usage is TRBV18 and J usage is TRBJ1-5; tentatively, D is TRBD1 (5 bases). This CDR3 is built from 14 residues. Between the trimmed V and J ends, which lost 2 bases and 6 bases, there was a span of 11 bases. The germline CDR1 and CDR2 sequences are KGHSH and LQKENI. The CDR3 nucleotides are TGTGCCAGCTCACCAATGGGGGTCGGTCAGCCCCAGCATTTT. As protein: CASSPMGVGQPQHF.

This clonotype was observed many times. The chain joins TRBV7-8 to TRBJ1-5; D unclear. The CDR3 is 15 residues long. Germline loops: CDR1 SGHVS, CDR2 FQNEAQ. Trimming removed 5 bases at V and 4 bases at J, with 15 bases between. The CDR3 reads CASSVRSLKNQPQHF. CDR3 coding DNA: TGTGCCAGCAGCGTTAGGTCGCTGAAGAATCAGCCCCAGCATTTT.

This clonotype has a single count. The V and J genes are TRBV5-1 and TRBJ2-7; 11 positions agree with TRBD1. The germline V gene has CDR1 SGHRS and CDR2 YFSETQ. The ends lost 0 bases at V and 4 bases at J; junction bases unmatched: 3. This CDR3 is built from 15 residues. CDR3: CASSLAGDRGYEQYF. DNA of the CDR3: TGCGCCAGCAGCTTGGCGGGGGACAGGGGGTACGAGCAGTACTTC. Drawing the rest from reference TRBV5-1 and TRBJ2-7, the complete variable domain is KAGVTQTPRYLIKTRGQQVTLSCSPISGHRSVSWYQQTPGQGLQFLFEYFSETQRNKGNFPGRFSGRQFSNSRSEMNVSTLELGDSALYLCASSLAGDRGYEQYFGPGTRLTVT.

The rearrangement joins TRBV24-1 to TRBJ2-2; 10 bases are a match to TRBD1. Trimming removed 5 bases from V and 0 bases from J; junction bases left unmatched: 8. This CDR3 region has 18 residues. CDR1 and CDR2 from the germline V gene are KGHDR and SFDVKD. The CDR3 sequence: CATSVRPGQGTNTGELFF. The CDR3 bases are TGTGCCACCAGTGTGCGACCGGGACAGGGGACGAACACCGGGGAGCTGTTTTTT.

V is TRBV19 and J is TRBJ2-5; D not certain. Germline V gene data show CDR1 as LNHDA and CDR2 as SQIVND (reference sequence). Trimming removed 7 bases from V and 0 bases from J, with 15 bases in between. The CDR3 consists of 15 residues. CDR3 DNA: TGTGCCAGTAAAAGGGCTTTACCGTACCAAGAGACCCAGTACTTC. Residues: CASKRALPYQETQYF.

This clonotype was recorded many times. CDR3 in amino acids: CASSYLAGEGTEAFF. The CDR3 DNA follows: TGTGCCAGCAGTTACTTGGCGGGGGAAGGCACTGAAGCTTTCTTT. The chain carries TRBV6-1 and TRBJ1-1; a weak D match, TRBD1 (5 bases). This CDR3 spans 15 amino acids. With 5 bases removed from V and 4 bases from J, the gap between germline ends came to 17 bases. Per germline, CDR1 MNHNS and CDR2 SASEGT.

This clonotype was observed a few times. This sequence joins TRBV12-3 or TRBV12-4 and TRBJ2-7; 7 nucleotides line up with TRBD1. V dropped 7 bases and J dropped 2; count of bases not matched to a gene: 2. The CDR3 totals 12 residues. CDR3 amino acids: CASTRGTYEQYF. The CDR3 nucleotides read TGTGCCAGCACCAGGGGGACCTACGAGCAGTACTTC.

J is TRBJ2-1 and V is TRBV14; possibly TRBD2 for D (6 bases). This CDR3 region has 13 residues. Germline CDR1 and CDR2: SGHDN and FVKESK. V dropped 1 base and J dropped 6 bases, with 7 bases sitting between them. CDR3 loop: CASSQVGGNEQFF. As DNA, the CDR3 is TGTGCCAGCAGCCAAGTGGGGGGCAATGAGCAGTTCTTC.

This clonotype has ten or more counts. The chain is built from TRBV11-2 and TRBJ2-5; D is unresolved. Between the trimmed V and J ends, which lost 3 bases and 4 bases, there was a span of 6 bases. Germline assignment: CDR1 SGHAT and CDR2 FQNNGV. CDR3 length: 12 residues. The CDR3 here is CASSFTSETQYF. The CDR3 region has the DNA TGTGCCAGCAGCTTCACGTCAGAGACCCAGTACTTC.

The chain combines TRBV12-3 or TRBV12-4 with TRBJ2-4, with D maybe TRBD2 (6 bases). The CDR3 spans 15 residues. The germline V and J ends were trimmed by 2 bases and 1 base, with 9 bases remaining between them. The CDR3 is CASSLQGGAKNIQYF. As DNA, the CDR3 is TGTGCCAGCAGTTTACAGGGAGGTGCCAAAAACATTCAGTACTTC.

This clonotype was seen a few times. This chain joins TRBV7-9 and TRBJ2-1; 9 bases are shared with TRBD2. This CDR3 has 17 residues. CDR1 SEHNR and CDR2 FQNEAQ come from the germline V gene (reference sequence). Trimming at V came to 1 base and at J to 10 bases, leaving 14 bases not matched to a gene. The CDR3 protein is CASSLGAGGPFAGEQFF. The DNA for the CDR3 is TGTGCCAGCAGCTTAGGAGCGGGAGGCCCTTTTGCAGGGGAGCAGTTCTTC.

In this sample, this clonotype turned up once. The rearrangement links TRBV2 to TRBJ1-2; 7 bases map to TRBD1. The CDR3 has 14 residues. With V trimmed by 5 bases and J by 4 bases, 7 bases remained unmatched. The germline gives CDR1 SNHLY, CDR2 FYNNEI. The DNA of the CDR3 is TGTGCCAGCAGTTTATCGGGACAGATCTATGGCTACACCTTC. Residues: CASSLSGQIYGYTF.

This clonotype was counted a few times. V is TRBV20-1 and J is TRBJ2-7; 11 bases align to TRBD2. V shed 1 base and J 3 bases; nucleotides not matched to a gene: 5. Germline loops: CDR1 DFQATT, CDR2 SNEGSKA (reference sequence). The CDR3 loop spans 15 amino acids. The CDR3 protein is CSARGLAGGNYEQYF. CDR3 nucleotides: TGCAGTGCTAGAGGATTAGCGGGAGGGAACTACGAGCAGTACTTC.

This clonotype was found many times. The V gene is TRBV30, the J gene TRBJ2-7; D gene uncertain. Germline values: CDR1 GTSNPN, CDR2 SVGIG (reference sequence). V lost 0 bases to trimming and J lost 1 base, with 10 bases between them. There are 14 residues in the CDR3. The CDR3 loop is CAWSVSLLSYEQYF. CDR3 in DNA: TGTGCCTGGAGTGTGTCCCTATTATCCTACGAGCAGTACTTC.

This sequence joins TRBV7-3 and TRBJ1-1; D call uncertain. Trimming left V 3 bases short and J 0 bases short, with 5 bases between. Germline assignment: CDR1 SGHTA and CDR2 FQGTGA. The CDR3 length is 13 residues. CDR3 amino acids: CASSFKVNTEAFF. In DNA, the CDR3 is TGTGCCAGCAGCTTCAAAGTGAACACTGAAGCTTTCTTT.

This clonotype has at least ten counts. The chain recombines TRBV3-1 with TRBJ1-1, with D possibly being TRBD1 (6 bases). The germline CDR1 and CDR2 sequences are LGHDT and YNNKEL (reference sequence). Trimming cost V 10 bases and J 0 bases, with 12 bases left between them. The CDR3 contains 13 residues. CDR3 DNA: TGTGCCACCTCATCAGGGGTGAACACTGAAGCTTTCTTT. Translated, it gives CATSSGVNTEAFF.

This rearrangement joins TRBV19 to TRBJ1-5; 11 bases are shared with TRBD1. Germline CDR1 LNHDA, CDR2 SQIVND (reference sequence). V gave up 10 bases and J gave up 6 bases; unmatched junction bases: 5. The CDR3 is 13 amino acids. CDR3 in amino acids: CATGTGGSQPQHF. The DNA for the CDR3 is TGTGCCACCGGGACAGGGGGTAGTCAGCCCCAGCATTTT.

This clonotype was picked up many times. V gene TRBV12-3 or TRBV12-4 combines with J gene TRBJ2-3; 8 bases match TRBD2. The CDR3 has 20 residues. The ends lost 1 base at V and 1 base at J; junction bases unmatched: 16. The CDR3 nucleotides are TGTGCCAGCAGTTTAGGCCGGTATAGGAAGCGGGAGTCGGGCACAGATACGCAGTATTTT. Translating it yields CASSLGRYRKRESGTDTQYF.

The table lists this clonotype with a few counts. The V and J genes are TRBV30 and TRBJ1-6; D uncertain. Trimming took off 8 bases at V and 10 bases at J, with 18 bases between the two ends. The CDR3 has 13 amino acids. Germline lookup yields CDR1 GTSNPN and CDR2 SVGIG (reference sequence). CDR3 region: CASSLASNSPLHF. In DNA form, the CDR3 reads TGTGCCAGCAGCTTGGCTAGTAACTCACCCCTCCACTTT. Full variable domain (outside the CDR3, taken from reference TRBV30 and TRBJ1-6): SQTIHQWPATLVQPVGSPLSLECTVEGTSNPNLYWYRQAAGRGLQLLFYSVGIGQISSEVPQNLSASRPQDRQFILSSKKLLLSDSGFYLCASSLASNSPLHFGNGTRLTVT.

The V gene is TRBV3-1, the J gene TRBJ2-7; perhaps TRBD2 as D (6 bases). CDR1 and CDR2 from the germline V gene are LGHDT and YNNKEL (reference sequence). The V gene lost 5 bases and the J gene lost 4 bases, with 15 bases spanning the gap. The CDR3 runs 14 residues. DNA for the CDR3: TGTGCCAGCAGCAAGGCTAGCGCAAGTTACGAGCAGTACTTC. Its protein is CASSKASASYEQYF.

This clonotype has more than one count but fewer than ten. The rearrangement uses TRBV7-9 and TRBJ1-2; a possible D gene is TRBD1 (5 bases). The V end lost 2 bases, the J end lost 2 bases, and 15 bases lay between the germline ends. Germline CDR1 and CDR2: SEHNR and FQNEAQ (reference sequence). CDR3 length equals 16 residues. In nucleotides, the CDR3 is TGTGCCAGCAGCTTATCGGCGGGGACCCTCAACTATGGCTACACCTTC. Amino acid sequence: CASSLSAGTLNYGYTF.

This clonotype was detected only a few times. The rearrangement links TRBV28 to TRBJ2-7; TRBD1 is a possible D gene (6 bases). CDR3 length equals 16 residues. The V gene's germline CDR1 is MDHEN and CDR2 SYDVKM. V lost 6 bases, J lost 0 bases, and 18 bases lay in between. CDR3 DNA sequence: TGTGCCAGCAGACCACCCAGGACAGCTACCTCCTACGAGCAGTACTTC. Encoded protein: CASRPPRTATSYEQYF. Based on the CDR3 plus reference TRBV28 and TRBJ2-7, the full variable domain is DVKVTQSSRYLVKRTGEKVFLECVQDMDHENMFWYRQDPGLGLRLIYFSYDVKMKEKGDIPEGYSVSREKKERFSLILESASTNQTSMYLCASRPPRTATSYEQYFGPGTRLTVT.

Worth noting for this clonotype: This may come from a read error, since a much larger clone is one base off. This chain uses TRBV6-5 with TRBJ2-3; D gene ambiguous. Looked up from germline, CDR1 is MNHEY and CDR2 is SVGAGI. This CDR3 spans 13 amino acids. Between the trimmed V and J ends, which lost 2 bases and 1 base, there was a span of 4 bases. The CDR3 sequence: CASSYGGTDTQYF. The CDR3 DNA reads TGTGCCAGCAGTTACGGGGGCACAGATACGCAGTATTTT.

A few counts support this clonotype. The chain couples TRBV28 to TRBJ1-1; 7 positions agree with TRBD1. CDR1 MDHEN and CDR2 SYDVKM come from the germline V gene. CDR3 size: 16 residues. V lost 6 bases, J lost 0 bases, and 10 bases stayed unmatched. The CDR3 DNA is TGTGCCAGCAGGTCAGGGAGACAGGGAATGAACACTGAAGCTTTCTTT. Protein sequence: CASRSGRQGMNTEAFF. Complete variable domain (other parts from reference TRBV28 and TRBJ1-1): DVKVTQSSRYLVKRTGEKVFLECVQDMDHENMFWYRQDPGLGLRLIYFSYDVKMKEKGDIPEGYSVSREKKERFSLILESASTNQTSMYLCASRSGRQGMNTEAFFGQGTRLTVV.

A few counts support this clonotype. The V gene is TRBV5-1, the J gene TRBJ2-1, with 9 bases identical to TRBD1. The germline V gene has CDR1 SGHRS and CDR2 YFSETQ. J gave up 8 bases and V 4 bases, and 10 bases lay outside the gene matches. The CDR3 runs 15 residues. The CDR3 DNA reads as TGCGCCAGCAGCACGGGACAGGGTGTTTTCGATGAGCAGTTCTTC. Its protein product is CASSTGQGVFDEQFF.

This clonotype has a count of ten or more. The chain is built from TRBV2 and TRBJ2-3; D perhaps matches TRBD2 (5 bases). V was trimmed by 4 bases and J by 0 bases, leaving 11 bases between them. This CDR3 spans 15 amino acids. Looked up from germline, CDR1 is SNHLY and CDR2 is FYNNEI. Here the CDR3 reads CASSGEAVSTDTQYF. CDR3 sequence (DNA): TGTGCCAGCAGTGGAGAAGCGGTTAGCACAGATACGCAGTATTTT.